Shown below are 10 T cell receptor beta chains from a single sample sequenced in a study of beta chain features in type 1 diabetes. The entirety of the isolated RNA underwent reverse transcription, so expressed TCRB transcripts were sequenced. Sequencing used immunoSEQ multiplex PCR; TCRdb keeps in-frame clones, though not all of them. The data hold just over 600,000 clones, with roughly 15% observed a single time. Sequenced material: naive CD4+ T cells from blood. The receptor set was obtained from a man between 18 and 29 years old in good health.

The V and J genes are TRBV9 and TRBJ1-6; D remains unclear. Looked up from germline, CDR1 is SGDLS and CDR2 is YYNGEE. V was shortened by 3 bases and J by 5 bases, with 15 bases between the two germline ends. This CDR3 is built from 16 residues. The CDR3 coding sequence is TGTGCCAGCAGCGATCGACAAGGGTCGAATAATTCACCCCTCCACTTT. Its translation is CASSDRQGSNNSPLHF.

V usage is TRBV28 and J usage is TRBJ1-2; D remains unclear. Trimming removed 8 bases from V and 0 bases from J, with 10 bases in between. Germline V gives CDR1 MDHEN, CDR2 SYDVKM. The CDR3 is made up of 13 amino acids. The CDR3 DNA is TGTGCCAGCGCCGCGAGAGCTAACTATGGCTACACCTTC. Protein sequence: CASAARANYGYTF.

This clone was picked up a small number of times. The genes are TRBV5-4 and TRBJ2-7, with D possibly matching TRBD2 (7 bases). The V gene lost 2 bases and the J gene lost 7 bases, with 19 bases spanning the gap. Germline CDR1 reads SGHNT; CDR2 reads YYREEE (reference sequence). CDR3 size: 15 residues. The CDR3: CASSFPSGGRGEQYF. The CDR3 DNA reads as TGTGCCAGCAGCTTTCCGTCGGGGGGCCGTGGAGAGCAGTACTTC.

This clone was observed a few times. The rearrangement uses TRBV2 and TRBJ1-6; 7 nucleotides match TRBD1. Germline V lookup: CDR1 SNHLY, CDR2 FYNNEI. CDR3 size: 15 residues. Trimming removed 6 bases from V and 7 bases from J; junction bases left unmatched: 9. The CDR3 here is CASRGRGRPNSPLHF. In nucleotides, the CDR3 is TGTGCCAGCAGGGGCAGGGGGAGACCAAATTCACCCCTCCACTTT.

This chain connects TRBV7-2 to TRBJ2-1, with 11 bases identical to TRBD2. Trimming cost V 0 bases and J 5 bases; bases outside gene matches: 6. CDR1 SGHTA and CDR2 FQGNSA come from the germline V gene. The CDR3 consists of 17 residues. CDR3 in amino acids: CASSLAPRTSGHNEQFF. The DNA for the CDR3 is TGTGCCAGCAGCTTAGCCCCACGGACTAGCGGGCACAATGAGCAGTTCTTC.

V usage is TRBV7-2 and J usage is TRBJ2-7; D not resolved. Trimming took off 2 bases at V and 2 bases at J, with 13 bases between the two ends. The CDR3 is 15 amino acids. CDR1 and CDR2 from the germline V gene are SGHTA and FQGNSA. The CDR3 DNA reads as TGTGCCAGCAGCTTAACGCCCAGCGCTACCTACGAGCAGTACTTC. Its translation is CASSLTPSATYEQYF.

This chain connects TRBV7-6 to TRBJ1-5; D gene unclear. This CDR3 spans 13 amino acids. Germline V gene sequence: CDR1 SGHVS, CDR2 FNYEAQ. Trimming stripped 0 bases from V and 5 bases from J, with 5 bases between. This CDR3 reads CASSLANDQPQHF. CDR3 sequence (DNA): TGTGCCAGCAGCTTAGCCAACGATCAGCCCCAGCATTTT. Full variable domain (outside the CDR3, taken from reference TRBV7-6 and TRBJ1-5): GAGVSQSPRYKVTKRGQDVALRCDPISGHVSLYWYRQALGQGPEFLTYFNYEAQQDKSGLPNDRFSAERPEGSISTLTIQRTEQRDSAMYRCASSLANDQPQHFGDGTRLSIL.

This clone has more than one count but fewer than ten. The V call is TRBV30, the J call TRBJ1-2; D is perhaps TRBD1 (6 bases). Trimming removed 4 bases at V and 0 bases at J, with 6 bases between. This CDR3 is built from 12 residues. Germline V CDR1 and CDR2: GTSNPN, SVGIG (reference sequence). In nucleotides, the CDR3 is TGTGCCTGGACAGGGGCTAACTATGGCTACACCTTC. It codes for CAWTGANYGYTF.

In this sample, this clone turned up a few times. The rearrangement joins TRBV4-1 to TRBJ2-7; TRBD1 or TRBD2 may be the D gene (5 bases each). V lost 6 bases and J 2 bases, leaving 17 bases between the germline ends. The CDR3 runs to 15 residues. Germline CDR1 is MGHRA and CDR2 is YSYEKL. The CDR3 DNA follows: TGCGCCAGCAGTCCAAGGTTCGGGGACCCCTACGAGCAGTACTTC. The encoded protein is CASSPRFGDPYEQYF.

On this clone: Distinct nucleotide sequences in the sample also encode this CDR3. The chain employs TRBV6-5 and TRBJ2-5; TRBD2 agrees at 8 bases. V dropped 0 bases and J dropped 1; count of bases not matched to a gene: 4. CDR1 is MNHEY and CDR2 is SVGAGI in the germline V gene. This CDR3 spans 16 amino acids. CDR3 sequence (DNA): TGTGCCAGCAGTTACTCTCTTGCGGGAGGCCAAGAGACCCAGTACTTC. Its translation: CASSYSLAGGQETQYF.